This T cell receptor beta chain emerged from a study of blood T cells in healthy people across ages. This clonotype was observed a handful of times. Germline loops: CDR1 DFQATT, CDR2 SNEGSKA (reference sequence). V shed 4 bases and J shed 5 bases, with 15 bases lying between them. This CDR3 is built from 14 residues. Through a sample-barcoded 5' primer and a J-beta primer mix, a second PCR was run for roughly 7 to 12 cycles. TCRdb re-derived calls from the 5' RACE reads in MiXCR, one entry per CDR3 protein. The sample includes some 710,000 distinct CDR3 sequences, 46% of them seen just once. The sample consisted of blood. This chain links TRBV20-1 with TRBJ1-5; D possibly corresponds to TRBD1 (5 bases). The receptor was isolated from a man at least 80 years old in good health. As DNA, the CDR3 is TGCAGTGCTAAAAACACCGTGGGGGATCAGCCCCAGCATTTT. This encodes CSAKNTVGDQPQHF.